The 22 T cell receptor beta chains listed next were all sequenced from one sample in a study of human T cells and chemical hapten exposure. A single record per CDR3 protein comes from TCRdb applying MiXCR to the RACE reads. The table records under 300,000 distinct CDR3 sequences, 7.5% to 10% of them present only once. Time point defined: pre-sensitization, week 0. Treatment defined: therapeutic diphenylcyclopropenone sensitization with weekly scalp DPC. Material: whole blood, obtained in connection with sensitization to the hapten diphenylcyclopropenone (DPC). Receptor source: a woman between 35 and 50 years old with alopecia areata. Some clones in this sample may be carry-over from other donors' samples.

This chain uses TRBV3-1 with TRBJ1-1; D unclear. Germline assignment: CDR1 LGHDT and CDR2 YNNKEL (reference sequence). The V and J ends lost 4 bases and 5 bases respectively, with 11 bases between them. The length of the CDR3 is 13 residues. The CDR3 sequence: CASSPRDRTEAFF. The CDR3 coding sequence is TGTGCCAGCAGCCCGAGGGATCGAACTGAAGCTTTCTTT.

This clonotype was seen only a few times. The chain has TRBV4-2 and TRBJ2-1; the D is unclear. Trimming removed 0 bases from V and 12 bases from J, with 12 bases in between. This CDR3 has 13 residues. Per germline, CDR1 LGHNA and CDR2 YNFKEQ. CDR3 bases: TGTGCCAGCAGCCAAGAGAAACTCATGGGGCAGTTCTTC. Protein product: CASSQEKLMGQFF.

V gene TRBV27 combines with J gene TRBJ1-3, with D hard to call. The length of the CDR3 is 14 residues. CDR1 is MNHEY, CDR2 SMNVEV, per germline (reference sequence). V was cut by 2 bases and J by 1 base, with 6 bases left in between. The CDR3 loop reads CASSLKQSGNTIYF. The CDR3 bases are TGTGCCAGCAGTTTAAAACAGTCTGGAAACACCATATATTTT.

In this sample, this clonotype turned up a few times. V and J are TRBV10-3 and TRBJ2-4; 7 bases align to TRBD2. The germline V gene has CDR1 ENHRY and CDR2 SYGVKD. The trim removed 0 bases at V and 8 bases at J, leaving 4 bases unmatched. The CDR3 contains 14 residues. The CDR3 DNA follows: TGTGCCATCAGTGAGTCGGGGGGGATGGACATTCAGTACTTC. Protein: CAISESGGMDIQYF.

This clonotype was seen repeatedly, ten times or more. This chain links TRBV18 with TRBJ1-2, with D possibly TRBD1 on 5 matching bases. With 2 bases removed from V and 2 bases from J, the gap between germline ends came to 12 bases. CDR1 is KGHSH, CDR2 LQKENI, per germline. The CDR3 extends over 15 amino acids. The CDR3 region is CASSPTGRMNYGYTF. In DNA form, the CDR3 reads TGTGCCAGCTCACCAACGGGACGGATGAACTATGGCTACACCTTC.

This chain uses TRBV7-2 with TRBJ2-4; D gene unclear. In germline, CDR1 is SGHTA, CDR2 FQGNSA. The CDR3 is 16 residues long. V lost 1 base to trimming and J lost 3 bases, with 13 bases between them. The CDR3 sequence: CASSLEARIIKNIQYF. DNA of the CDR3: TGTGCCAGCAGCTTAGAGGCCAGGATAATCAAAAACATTCAGTACTTC.

CDR3 region: CASSLSGTDGYTF. Written as DNA, the CDR3 is TGCGCCAGCAGCTTATCCGGGACGGATGGCTACACCTTC. This chain links TRBV5-1 with TRBJ1-2; tentatively, D is TRBD1 (5 bases). The germline V and J ends were trimmed by 2 bases and 6 bases, with 11 bases remaining between them. The CDR3 sequence is 13 residues long. Germline CDR1 is SGHRS and CDR2 is YFSETQ.

Only a few counts were recorded for this clonotype. The chain joins TRBV5-5 to TRBJ2-5; D is possibly TRBD1 (5 bases). The germline V gene encodes CDR1 SGHKS and CDR2 YYEKEE (reference sequence). V was clipped by 3 bases and J by 4 bases, with 16 bases between them. The CDR3 covers 15 residues. The DNA for the CDR3 is TGTGCCAGCAGCTCTCGTCACCAGGGCTTAGAGACCCAGTACTTC. This sequence encodes CASSSRHQGLETQYF. The full variable domain, completed using reference TRBV5-5 and TRBJ2-5, is DAGVTQSPTHLIKTRGQQVTLRCSPISGHKSVSWYQQVLGQGPQFIFQYYEKEERGRGNFPDRFSARQFPNYSSELNVNALLLGDSALYLCASSSRHQGLETQYFGPGTRLLVL.

This clonotype was detected many times. The chain carries TRBV7-9 and TRBJ1-3; the match to TRBD1 covers 8 bases. The germline V gene has CDR1 SEHNR and CDR2 FQNEAQ (reference sequence). The CDR3 consists of 14 residues. V shed 6 bases and J 4 bases; nucleotides not matched to a gene: 5. CDR3 in amino acids: CASRTGATGNTIYF. For the CDR3, the DNA is TGTGCCAGCAGGACAGGGGCAACAGGAAACACCATATATTTT.

The chain is built from TRBV18 and TRBJ2-1, with D perhaps being TRBD1 or TRBD2 (5 bases each). Trimming took 2 bases from V and 15 from J, leaving 17 bases between them. This CDR3 region has 13 residues. Germline CDR1 and CDR2: KGHSH and LQKENI. The CDR3 reads CASSPSGAPSAFF. The CDR3 DNA is TGTGCCAGCTCACCATCCGGGGCCCCGAGTGCGTTCTTC.

The table lists this clonotype with a few counts. The rearrangement joins TRBV5-1 to TRBJ2-2; 9 nucleotides match TRBD2. The J segment lost 2 bases and the V segment lost 1 base, leaving 3 bases of the junction unmatched. The germline CDR1 and CDR2 sequences are SGHRS and YFSETQ. The CDR3 runs to 16 residues. The CDR3, as DNA: TGCGCCAGCAGCTTGCGTAGCGGGGGTAACACCGGGGAGCTGTTTTTT. Its protein is CASSLRSGGNTGELFF.

This clonotype was seen at least ten times. The gene calls are TRBV20-1 and TRBJ1-2; D is unresolved. From germline, CDR1 is DFQATT and CDR2 SNEGSKA (reference sequence). The CDR3 is made up of 15 amino acids. The V and J ends lost 0 bases and 2 bases respectively, with 13 bases between them. The CDR3 DNA reads TGCAGTGCTAGAGATCGCCGCGGGAGCAACTATGGCTACACCTTC. This translates into CSARDRRGSNYGYTF.

This clonotype was found many times. This chain links TRBV5-1 with TRBJ2-7; 9 bases fit TRBD2. The CDR3 runs 16 residues. Trimming at V came to 4 bases and at J to 5 bases, leaving 13 bases not matched to a gene. Germline V lookup: CDR1 SGHRS, CDR2 YFSETQ. The CDR3 DNA reads as TGCGCCAGCAGCCGTGCTGGTAGCGGGAGTTTCAACGAGCAGTACTTC. It is translated as CASSRAGSGSFNEQYF.

This clonotype was detected only a few times. In nucleotides, the CDR3 is TGTGCCAGCAGTTACTCAGCGGGAGCCTTGGCAGATACGCAGTATTTT. It translates to CASSYSAGALADTQYF. V is TRBV6-5 and J is TRBJ2-3; the match to TRBD2 covers 8 bases. Germline-derived CDR1 and CDR2 are MNHEY and SVGAGI. V dropped 0 bases and J dropped 4; count of bases not matched to a gene: 6. The CDR3 runs to 16 residues.

This sequence joins TRBV10-3 and TRBJ2-7, with 8 bases aligning to TRBD2. Per germline, CDR1 ENHRY and CDR2 SYGVKD. After removal of 6 bases from V and 0 bases from J, the junction contained 1 base not matched to a gene. The CDR3 consists of 13 residues. CDR3 sequence (DNA): TGTGCCATCAGGAGCGGGGGCTCCTACGAGCAGTACTTC. Protein sequence: CAIRSGGSYEQYF.

In its sample, this clonotype was seen a few times. The V call is TRBV7-2, the J call TRBJ2-5, with 10 bases identical to TRBD2. The CDR3 sequence is 15 residues long. With V trimmed by 2 bases and J by 2 bases, 2 bases remained unmatched. Germline assignment: CDR1 SGHTA and CDR2 FQGNSA. The CDR3 protein is CASSLWTSGQETQYF. CDR3 in DNA: TGTGCCAGCAGCTTATGGACTAGCGGACAAGAGACCCAGTACTTC.

This clonotype was observed a few times. The chain couples TRBV2 to TRBJ1-2, with TRBD1 identical over 9 bases. The V gene's germline CDR1 is SNHLY and CDR2 FYNNEI. The CDR3 totals 14 residues. The V segment lost 4 bases and the J segment 7 bases; nucleotides outside the gene matches: 7. CDR3 protein: CASSVAGTGFGYTF. Written as DNA, the CDR3 is TGTGCCAGCAGTGTCGCCGGGACAGGGTTTGGCTACACCTTC.

Written as DNA, the CDR3 is TGTGCCAGCAGTTACAGGGGGCGGGAGCAGTTCTTC. Translated, it gives CASSYRGREQFF. The V and J genes are TRBV7-2 and TRBJ2-1, with TRBD1 matching over 9 bases. Trimming cost V 6 bases and J 10 bases; bases outside gene matches: 4. This CDR3 has 12 amino acids. Germline CDR1 reads SGHTA; CDR2 reads FQGNSA.

The CDR3 nucleotides are TGTGCCAGCAGCCCCCTATACCCTGGGGGGATGAACACTGAAGCTTTCTTT. Amino acids: CASSPLYPGGMNTEAFF. The chain joins TRBV7-9 to TRBJ1-1; perhaps TRBD1 as D (5 bases). Trimming removed 5 bases at V and 0 bases at J, with 19 bases between. The CDR3 length is 17 residues. Germline values: CDR1 SEHNR, CDR2 FQNEAQ (reference sequence). Full variable domain (remainder filled in from reference TRBV7-9 and TRBJ1-1): DTGVSQNPRHKITKRGQNVTFRCDPISEHNRLYWYRQTLGQGPEFLTYFQNEAQLEKSRLLSDRFSAERPKGSFSTLEIQRTEQGDSAMYLCASSPLYPGGMNTEAFFGQGTRLTVV.

The chain carries TRBV7-9 and TRBJ1-5; 7 bases are shared with TRBD1. After removal of 0 bases from V and 7 bases from J, the junction contained 9 bases not matched to a gene. This CDR3 is 16 amino acids long. Germline-derived CDR1 and CDR2 are SEHNR and FQNEAQ (reference sequence). CDR3 DNA: TGTGCCAGCAGCTTAGCGGTGGACAGGCGTCACCAGCCCCAGCATTTT. This translates into CASSLAVDRRHQPQHF. The full variable domain, in which reference TRBV7-9 and TRBJ1-5 provide the parts outside the CDR3, is DTGVSQNPRHKITKRGQNVTFRCDPISEHNRLYWYRQTLGQGPEFLTYFQNEAQLEKSRLLSDRFSAERPKGSFSTLEIQRTEQGDSAMYLCASSLAVDRRHQPQHFGDGTRLSIL.

The rearrangement uses TRBV7-2 and TRBJ1-5; D is perhaps TRBD1 (6 bases). V lost 5 bases, J lost 5 bases, and 19 bases lay in between. This CDR3 has 16 residues. Germline V gene sequence: CDR1 SGHTA, CDR2 FQGNSA. Written as DNA, the CDR3 is TGTGCCAGCAGCCTATTCCCCTACAGGGCGGATCAGCCCCAGCATTTT. Encoded protein: CASSLFPYRADQPQHF.

The chain carries TRBV24-1 and TRBJ2-3, with 9 bases fitting TRBD1. Looked up from germline, CDR1 is KGHDR and CDR2 is SFDVKD. The CDR3 is 15 residues long. J lost 8 bases, V lost 3 bases, and 8 bases had no gene match. CDR3 coding DNA: TGTGCCACCAGTGATCCGGGGACAGGGTCAGCTACGCAGTATTTT. Amino acid sequence: CATSDPGTGSATQYF.